What follows are 26 T cell receptor beta chains derived from one specimen sequenced in a study of shared clonotypes between healthy human individuals. The method was immunoSEQ multiplex PCR; TCRdb's version includes in-frame clones alone and lacks a portion of them. The table records approximately 980,000 clones, 76% of them present only once. The sample comprised memory CD4+ T cells sorted from blood. Subset of the sample: CD45RA-negative fraction. The receptors were gathered from a man younger than 35 in good health.

The chain carries TRBV27 and TRBJ1-3, with D unresolved. The germline V gene has CDR1 MNHEY and CDR2 SMNVEV (reference sequence). The CDR3 length is 16 residues. Trimming shortened V by 5 bases and J by 0 bases, and 14 bases separated the two germline ends. The CDR3 loop is CASSPGVGSSGNTIYF. CDR3 DNA sequence: TGTGCCAGCAGTCCGGGTGTGGGGAGCTCTGGAAACACCATATATTTT.

The chain has TRBV2 and TRBJ2-5, with D unclear. CDR3 length equals 15 residues. Germline CDR1 is SNHLY and CDR2 is FYNNEI. The ends were cut back, 0 bases at V and 0 bases at J, with 8 bases in the middle. This CDR3 reads CASSEAPVDQETQYF. The DNA for the CDR3 is TGTGCCAGCAGTGAAGCTCCTGTTGACCAAGAGACCCAGTACTTC. Combining the CDR3 with reference TRBV2 and TRBJ2-5 gives the whole variable domain EPEVTQTPSHQVTQMGQEVILRCVPISNHLYFYWYRQILGQKVEFLVSFYNNEISEKSEIFDDQFSVERPDGSNFTLKIRSTKLEDSAMYFCASSEAPVDQETQYFGPGTRLLVL.

On this clone itself: A read error may be the cause here, since a much bigger clone is one base away. This chain uses TRBV5-1 with TRBJ2-7; 7 bases fit TRBD1. Germline V gives CDR1 SGHRS, CDR2 YFSETQ. With V trimmed by 3 bases and J by 3 bases, 3 bases remained unmatched. The CDR3 has 13 amino acids. For the CDR3, the DNA is TGCGCCAGCAGCTCGGGACAGAACTACGAGCAGTACTTC. It specifies CASSSGQNYEQYF. Based on the CDR3 plus reference TRBV5-1 and TRBJ2-7, the full variable domain is KAGVTQTPRYLIKTRGQQVTLSCSPISGHRSVSWYQQTPGQGLQFLFEYFSETQRNKGNFPGRFSGRQFSNSRSEMNVSTLELGDSALYLCASSSGQNYEQYFGPGTRLTVT.

There are many counts of this clone. The rearrangement links TRBV28 to TRBJ1-1; TRBD1 matches 8 bases. The V gene's germline CDR1 is MDHEN and CDR2 SYDVKM. The CDR3 covers 14 residues. The V and J ends lost 8 bases and 2 bases, in that order; junction bases with no gene match: 7. The CDR3 bases are TGTGCCAGCTTTGACAGGGGCAGTAACACTGAAGCTTTCTTT. Encoded protein: CASFDRGSNTEAFF. Full variable domain (missing parts from reference TRBV28 and TRBJ1-1): DVKVTQSSRYLVKRTGEKVFLECVQDMDHENMFWYRQDPGLGLRLIYFSYDVKMKEKGDIPEGYSVSREKKERFSLILESASTNQTSMYLCASFDRGSNTEAFFGQGTRLTVV.

This chain joins TRBV30 and TRBJ1-5, with D unclear. V shed 2 bases and J shed 4 bases, with 9 bases lying between them. Germline CDR1 is GTSNPN and CDR2 is SVGIG (reference sequence). This CDR3 has 13 amino acids. CDR3 region: CAWSRVGNQPQHF. The DNA for the CDR3 is TGTGCCTGGAGTCGGGTAGGGAATCAGCCCCAGCATTTT.

V usage is TRBV6-1 and J usage is TRBJ1-2; D not resolved. Germline V lookup: CDR1 MNHNS, CDR2 SASEGT. The CDR3 extends over 14 amino acids. Trimming stripped 1 base from V and 8 bases from J, with 14 bases between. The CDR3 region is CASSEGVSPAGYTF. Here the CDR3 DNA reads TGTGCCAGCAGTGAAGGGGTCAGCCCGGCGGGCTACACCTTC.

The chain employs TRBV10-1 and TRBJ2-4; possible D gene TRBD2, 5 bases. CDR3 size: 13 residues. CDR1 and CDR2 (germline): WNHNN, SYGVQD (reference sequence). The V end was cut by 3 bases, the J end by 8 bases, with 11 bases between. CDR3 residues: CASSETSLDIQYF. In DNA, the CDR3 is TGCGCCAGCAGTGAAACTAGTTTGGACATTCAGTACTTC.

The chain combines TRBV7-9 with TRBJ2-7; 9 bases agree with TRBD1. The CDR3 totals 17 residues. Losses at the gene ends were 5 bases for V and 4 bases for J; bases not matched to a gene: 15. The germline CDR1 and CDR2 sequences are SEHNR and FQNEAQ (reference sequence). CDR3 DNA: TGTGCCAGCAGCCCACATCCGGGACAGGGAGGGGGTTACGAGCAGTACTTC. This translates into CASSPHPGQGGGYEQYF. The full variable domain, completed using reference TRBV7-9 and TRBJ2-7, is DTGVSQNPRHKITKRGQNVTFRCDPISEHNRLYWYRQTLGQGPEFLTYFQNEAQLEKSRLLSDRFSAERPKGSFSTLEIQRTEQGDSAMYLCASSPHPGQGGGYEQYFGPGTRLTVT.

The CDR3 coding sequence is TGCGCCAGCAGCCAGACTAGTAAGGGTACCGGGGAGCTGTTTTTT. It codes for CASSQTSKGTGELFF. The rearrangement joins TRBV4-1 to TRBJ2-2; perhaps TRBD2 as D (6 bases). Germline CDR1 reads MGHRA; CDR2 reads YSYEKL. V gave up 3 bases and J gave up 5 bases, with 13 bases separating them. This CDR3 spans 15 amino acids.

The V call is TRBV7-2, the J call TRBJ2-7, with 8 nucleotides matching TRBD1. The CDR3 runs to 13 residues. Germline-derived CDR1 and CDR2 are SGHTA and FQGNSA. V was pared by 4 bases and J by 2 bases, with 1 base of the junction left unmatched. CDR3 coding DNA: TGTGCCAGCAGCTCACAGGGGGCCTACGAGCAGTACTTC. Its translation: CASSSQGAYEQYF.

J is TRBJ1-5 and V is TRBV6-1; D is unclear. Germline V gives CDR1 MNHNS, CDR2 SASEGT. This CDR3 is 12 amino acids long. Trimming took off 2 bases at V and 11 bases at J, with 10 bases between the two ends. This CDR3 is CASSESHVSQHF. The CDR3 coding sequence is TGTGCCAGCAGTGAATCCCATGTGTCCCAGCATTTT.

The rearrangement uses TRBV2 and TRBJ2-5, with TRBD2 identical over 12 bases. CDR1 and CDR2 from the germline V gene are SNHLY and FYNNEI. V dropped 6 bases and J dropped 5; count of bases not matched to a gene: 7. The CDR3 is made up of 15 amino acids. CDR3: CASSPSGGASETQYF. CDR3 coding DNA: TGTGCCAGCAGCCCTAGCGGGGGGGCCAGTGAGACCCAGTACTTC.

CDR3 DNA: TGTGCCAGCAGCTTAGCGGTTGTCGCCGAGCAGTACTTC. This translates into CASSLAVVAEQYF. V usage is TRBV7-8 and J usage is TRBJ2-7; D is unresolved. CDR3 size: 13 residues. V lost 0 bases to trimming and J lost 6 bases, with 9 bases between them. Looked up from germline, CDR1 is SGHVS and CDR2 is FQNEAQ.

The chain uses TRBV6-5 and TRBJ2-1, with a possible D match to TRBD2 (7 bases). Germline loops: CDR1 MNHEY, CDR2 SVGAGI. CDR3 length equals 16 residues. V lost 1 base and J 8 bases, leaving 18 bases between the germline ends. The CDR3: CASSYLGGAHGHEQFF. CDR3 bases: TGTGCCAGCAGTTACTTGGGGGGGGCCCATGGGCATGAGCAGTTCTTC.

Of note for this clone: The sample carries other DNA sequences with the same CDR3. The chain uses TRBV5-1 and TRBJ1-6; the D is unclear. Germline V CDR1 and CDR2: SGHRS, YFSETQ. This CDR3 spans 16 amino acids. Trimming pared 2 bases from V and 0 bases from J, leaving 9 bases between. The CDR3 loop reads CASSLGGSSYNSPLHF. DNA for the CDR3: TGCGCCAGCAGCTTAGGAGGGAGCTCCTATAATTCACCCCTCCACTTT.

The chain employs TRBV7-3 and TRBJ2-5, with D unclear. Germline loops: CDR1 SGHTA, CDR2 FQGTGA. V lost 2 bases, J lost 5 bases, and 12 bases lay in between. This CDR3 contains 14 residues. CDR3 bases: TGTGCCAGCAGCTTAGGGTCCAAAGAGGAGACCCAGTACTTC. It encodes CASSLGSKEETQYF.

In regard to this clone: One end of the junction is discordant with germline, which a read error may explain. The chain couples TRBV6-1 to TRBJ1-1, with 8 nucleotides matching TRBD1. The CDR3 sequence is 13 residues long. Germline loops: CDR1 MNHNS, CDR2 SASEGT. CDR3: CASWRTGNAEAFF. As DNA, the CDR3 is TGTGCCAGTTGGAGGACAGGGAACGCTGAAGCTTTCTTT.

This chain links TRBV2 with TRBJ2-3; possible D gene TRBD2, 5 bases. CDR1 is SNHLY and CDR2 is FYNNEI in the germline V gene. V was pared by 2 bases and J by 3 bases, with 18 bases between. This CDR3 spans 17 amino acids. The CDR3 nucleotides read TGTGCCAGCAGTGAATCTCAGGTGCTGGGAGCGACAGATACGCAGTATTTT. It translates to CASSESQVLGATDTQYF.

J is TRBJ2-7 and V is TRBV18; TRBD1 matches at 8 bases. Germline V gene data show CDR1 as KGHSH and CDR2 as LQKENI. With 3 bases clipped from V and 4 bases from J, the junction kept 8 bases outside the gene matches. The CDR3 is 15 residues long. The CDR3 region has the DNA TGTGCCAGCTCACCGGTGGGGCAGGGGGCTTACGAGCAGTACTTC. This translates into CASSPVGQGAYEQYF.

V and J are TRBV7-6 and TRBJ1-3, with a possible D match to TRBD1 (5 bases). CDR1 and CDR2 from the germline V gene are SGHVS and FNYEAQ. The CDR3 is 16 residues long. V was pared by 1 base and J by 0 bases, with 10 bases between. The CDR3 spells CASSLVGGVSGNTIYF. In DNA form, the CDR3 reads TGTGCCAGCAGCTTAGTGGGGGGAGTCTCTGGAAACACCATATATTTT. The entire variable domain, with the rest obtained from reference TRBV7-6 and TRBJ1-3, is as follows: GAGVSQSPRYKVTKRGQDVALRCDPISGHVSLYWYRQALGQGPEFLTYFNYEAQQDKSGLPNDRFSAERPEGSISTLTIQRTEQRDSAMYRCASSLVGGVSGNTIYFGEGSWLTVV.

The chain links TRBV10-2 to TRBJ1-4; D remains unclear. This CDR3 spans 13 amino acids. V gave up 2 bases and J gave up 2 bases, with 3 bases separating them. Germline-derived CDR1 and CDR2 are WSHSY and SAAADI. CDR3 amino acids: CASSEGTNEKLFF. CDR3 bases: TGCGCCAGCAGTGAGGGGACTAATGAAAAACTGTTTTTT.

This clone showed up just once. The chain uses TRBV7-3 and TRBJ2-7, with 9 bases identical to TRBD1. V shed 0 bases, J shed 4 bases, and the junction held 7 bases outside the gene matches. CDR1 and CDR2 from the germline V gene are SGHTA and FQGTGA. The CDR3 extends over 16 amino acids. The chain's CDR3 is CASSLTPGQGSYEQYF. Here the CDR3 DNA reads TGTGCCAGCAGCTTAACGCCGGGACAGGGTTCATACGAGCAGTACTTC.

Remarks on this clone: Since a much larger clone is just one base distant, this may be a read error. V gene TRBV2 combines with J gene TRBJ1-2; D unclear. Between the trimmed V and J ends, which lost 6 bases and 4 bases, there was a span of 9 bases. The CDR3 is made up of 12 amino acids. Looked up from germline, CDR1 is SNHLY and CDR2 is FYNNEI. The CDR3 is CASSLTGYGYTF. The CDR3 DNA sequence: TGTGCCAGCAGCCTTACGGGCTATGGCTACACCTTC.

Notes on this clone: The sample carries other DNA sequences with the same CDR3. This sequence joins TRBV19 and TRBJ2-2, with TRBD1 identical over 9 bases. The germline gives CDR1 LNHDA, CDR2 SQIVND (reference sequence). J lost 0 bases, V lost 9 bases, and 2 bases had no gene match. The CDR3 has 14 residues. CDR3 sequence reads: CASRDRANTGELFF. In nucleotides, the CDR3 is TGTGCCAGCAGGGACAGGGCGAACACCGGGGAGCTGTTTTTT.

The chain couples TRBV27 to TRBJ1-1; possibly TRBD1 for D (5 bases). CDR3 length equals 14 residues. Per the germline V gene, CDR1 is MNHEY and CDR2 is SMNVEV (reference sequence). Trimming took off 6 bases at V and 0 bases at J, with 11 bases between the two ends. The DNA of the CDR3 is TGTGCCAGCAGCGTGGGGGGTATGAACACTGAAGCTTTCTTT. Protein sequence: CASSVGGMNTEAFF.

The gene calls are TRBV7-9 and TRBJ2-7; 9 positions match TRBD1. The CDR3 covers 16 residues. V trimming: 5 bases; J trimming: 3 bases; junction bases outside the gene matches: 11. CDR1 SEHNR and CDR2 FQNEAQ come from the germline V gene (reference sequence). The CDR3 nucleotides read TGTGCCAGCAGCCCGAGTCGGGACAGGGCCAACTACGAGCAGTACTTC. Protein product: CASSPSRDRANYEQYF.